The 18 T cell receptor beta chains listed next were all sequenced from one sample in a study of blood T cell repertoires in COVID-19. Profiling relied on immunoSEQ multiplex PCR, and the TCRdb table lists in-frame clones only, not all of them. The table lists about 160,000 clones, about 90% of them singletons. The sequenced sample consisted of peripheral blood. The source of these receptors is a man at least 80 years old with acute or convalescent COVID-19.

The chain is built from TRBV30 and TRBJ1-1; D gene unclear. Between the trimmed V and J ends, which lost 1 base and 6 bases, there was a span of 9 bases. CDR3 length: 12 amino acids. Per germline, CDR1 GTSNPN and CDR2 SVGIG (reference sequence). CDR3 bases: TGTGCCTGGAGTGCAGGCCCGGCTGAAGCTTTCTTT. Protein product: CAWSAGPAEAFF. Full variable domain (outside the CDR3, taken from reference TRBV30 and TRBJ1-1): SQTIHQWPATLVQPVGSPLSLECTVEGTSNPNLYWYRQAAGRGLQLLFYSVGIGQISSEVPQNLSASRPQDRQFILSSKKLLLSDSGFYLCAWSAGPAEAFFGQGTRLTVV.

V gene TRBV2 combines with J gene TRBJ1-3; D remains unclear. Germline lookup yields CDR1 SNHLY and CDR2 FYNNEI. Trimming removed 7 bases from V and 4 bases from J, with 5 bases in between. There are 11 residues in the CDR3. CDR3 sequence (DNA): TGTGCCAGCATGCTAGGAAACACCATATATTTT. It specifies CASMLGNTIYF.

The gene calls are TRBV7-3 and TRBJ2-7; possibly TRBD1 for D (6 bases). In germline, CDR1 is SGHTA, CDR2 FQGTGA. CDR3 length: 13 residues. Trimming removed 5 bases at V and 2 bases at J, with 10 bases between. CDR3 nucleotide sequence: TGTGCCAGCAGCCGCGGACAGACCTACGAGCAGTACTTC. It translates to CASSRGQTYEQYF.

The rearrangement uses TRBV29-1 and TRBJ1-4; D is unclear. V shed 4 bases and J shed 8 bases, with 17 bases lying between them. Germline V gives CDR1 SQVTM, CDR2 ANQGSEA. This CDR3 has 14 residues. This CDR3 is CSVAGLVTGEKLFF. CDR3 DNA sequence: TGCAGCGTTGCGGGTCTTGTGACGGGGGAAAAACTGTTTTTT.

J is TRBJ2-2 and V is TRBV5-1, with a possible D match to TRBD1 (5 bases). There are 15 residues in the CDR3. Trimming took 4 bases from V and 4 from J, leaving 14 bases between them. Germline CDR1 reads SGHRS; CDR2 reads YFSETQ. The CDR3: CASSLQGVFTGELFF. Here the CDR3 DNA reads TGCGCCAGCAGCCTCCAAGGGGTATTCACCGGGGAGCTGTTTTTT.

The chain links TRBV4-1 to TRBJ1-5; 9 bases are a match to TRBD1. Germline trimming cut 5 bases from V and 5 bases from J; bases unmatched to any gene: 16. CDR1 and CDR2 from the germline V gene are MGHRA and YSYEKL. The CDR3 has 18 amino acids. The CDR3 region is CASSTGTGPGRGHQPQHF. For the CDR3, the DNA is TGCGCCAGCAGCACCGGGACAGGGCCAGGACGGGGTCATCAGCCCCAGCATTTT.

In its sample, this clone was seen a few times. V gene TRBV5-1 combines with J gene TRBJ2-3; 7 positions match TRBD1. The germline gives CDR1 SGHRS, CDR2 YFSETQ. The V and J ends lost 0 bases and 6 bases, in that order; junction bases with no gene match: 1. This CDR3 has 13 residues. This CDR3 is CASSLDRGDTQYF. The DNA for the CDR3 is TGCGCCAGCAGCTTGGACAGGGGTGATACGCAGTATTTT. The variable domain in full, with the rest retrieved from reference TRBV5-1 and TRBJ2-3, is KAGVTQTPRYLIKTRGQQVTLSCSPISGHRSVSWYQQTPGQGLQFLFEYFSETQRNKGNFPGRFSGRQFSNSRSEMNVSTLELGDSALYLCASSLDRGDTQYFGPGTRLTVL.

This chain connects TRBV6-5 to TRBJ2-1; the D gene is possibly TRBD1 (5 bases). The CDR3 has 15 amino acids. Per germline, CDR1 MNHEY and CDR2 SVGAGI. The germline V and J ends were trimmed by 8 bases and 6 bases, with 20 bases remaining between them. CDR3 bases: TGTGCCAGCCATGAAAGGGGTTTTTCGCGCAATGAGCAGTTCTTC. Its protein is CASHERGFSRNEQFF.

This clone was seen just once. The chain has TRBV28 and TRBJ2-2; 12 positions match TRBD2. The trim removed 3 bases at V and 7 bases at J, leaving 6 bases unmatched. This CDR3 is 16 amino acids long. In germline, CDR1 is MDHEN, CDR2 SYDVKM. The CDR3 is CASSFLAGGPVGELFF. The DNA for the CDR3 is TGTGCCAGCAGTTTCCTAGCGGGAGGGCCGGTCGGGGAGCTGTTTTTT.

This chain joins TRBV2 and TRBJ2-7, with D possibly being TRBD2 (5 bases). CDR1 is SNHLY, CDR2 FYNNEI, per germline. The CDR3 contains 14 residues. Trimming removed 4 bases at V and 5 bases at J, with 15 bases between. The CDR3 sequence is CASSVGTLGDEQYF. DNA for the CDR3: TGTGCCAGCAGTGTGGGCACTTTGGGAGACGAGCAGTACTTC.

The rearrangement uses TRBV19 and TRBJ1-6, with 10 nucleotides matching TRBD1. This CDR3 region has 14 residues. Germline values: CDR1 LNHDA, CDR2 SQIVND (reference sequence). Germline trimming cut 5 bases from V and 7 bases from J; bases unmatched to any gene: 2. CDR3 in amino acids: CASSAGQGNSPLHF. Here the CDR3 DNA reads TGTGCCAGTAGTGCGGGACAGGGGAATTCACCCCTCCACTTT.

The V and J genes are TRBV2 and TRBJ2-5, with D perhaps matching TRBD2 (6 bases). The V end lost 6 bases, the J end lost 4 bases, and 15 bases lay between the germline ends. The CDR3 totals 14 residues. The germline gives CDR1 SNHLY, CDR2 FYNNEI. CDR3 nucleotides: TGTGCCAGCAGCCCGGGACCGCGGGGAGAGACCCAGTACTTC. Translated, it gives CASSPGPRGETQYF.

This clone was observed a single time. This chain connects TRBV18 to TRBJ1-1, with 11 positions matching TRBD1. Germline V CDR1 and CDR2: KGHSH, LQKENI. CDR3 length: 15 amino acids. J gave up 5 bases and V 3 bases, and 5 bases lay outside the gene matches. CDR3 region: CASSPGQGAGTEAFF. The CDR3 DNA is TGTGCCAGCTCACCCGGACAGGGGGCGGGTACTGAAGCTTTCTTT. The full variable domain, its missing parts supplied by reference TRBV18 and TRBJ1-1, is NAGVMQNPRHLVRRRGQEARLRCSPMKGHSHVYWYRQLPEEGLKFMVYLQKENIIDESGMPKERFSAEFPKEGPSILRIQQVVRGDSAAYFCASSPGQGAGTEAFFGQGTRLTVV.

The genes are TRBV3-1 (or the pseudogene TRBV3-2) and TRBJ2-5; possible D gene TRBD1, 7 bases. V lost 2 bases and J lost 5, with 18 bases in between. This CDR3 spans 16 amino acids. Germline V CDR1 and CDR2: LGHDT, YNNKEL (reference sequence). The CDR3 coding sequence is TGTGCCAGCAGCCAATCGATCGACAGGGCGGGGGAGACCCAGTACTTC. This gives the protein CASSQSIDRAGETQYF.

J is TRBJ2-7 and V is TRBV5-1; 12 bases match TRBD1. Trimming removed 4 bases from V and 7 bases from J; junction bases left unmatched: 6. Germline-derived CDR1 and CDR2 are SGHRS and YFSETQ. The CDR3 extends over 14 amino acids. DNA of the CDR3: TGCGCCAGCAGCCTGGGGACAGGGGGCCGGGAGCAGTACTTC. The encoded protein is CASSLGTGGREQYF.

The CDR3 region is CASKVLAGGNEQFF. The CDR3 DNA sequence: TGTGCCAGCAAGGTTCTAGCGGGTGGAAATGAGCAGTTCTTC. This chain links TRBV6-4 with TRBJ2-1; TRBD2 matches at 8 bases. Germline V gives CDR1 MRHNA, CDR2 SNTAGT. This CDR3 spans 14 amino acids. J lost 7 bases, V lost 7 bases, and 9 bases had no gene match.

The chain recombines TRBV30 with TRBJ1-1; D is possibly TRBD1 (5 bases). The CDR3 consists of 15 residues. Germline CDR1 and CDR2: GTSNPN and SVGIG (reference sequence). Trimming stripped 5 bases from V and 4 bases from J, with 20 bases between. The CDR3: CAWVRRHAGGTEAFF. CDR3 nucleotides: TGTGCCTGGGTGAGAAGACACGCGGGGGGCACTGAAGCTTTCTTT.

V and J are TRBV11-2 and TRBJ1-3, with 10 bases matching TRBD1. Per germline, CDR1 SGHAT and CDR2 FQNNGV. V lost 5 bases to trimming and J lost 2 bases; unmatched junction nucleotides: 3. The CDR3 consists of 15 residues. This CDR3 reads CASSQGQGTGNTIYF. In nucleotides, the CDR3 is TGTGCCAGCAGCCAGGGACAGGGGACTGGAAACACCATATATTTT.